This record covers a single T cell receptor (beta chain). In the original analysis: The assay estimated nucleated cells by amplifying reference gene primers. The repertoire was sequenced with immunoSEQ multiplex PCR; TCRdb's copy has only in-frame clones and lacks some. V and J calls and clone size follow that table, whereas D and trimming were derived from the DNA. The sample has 100,000 to 130,000 clones, approximately 88% seen once. The data derive from a study of blood T cell repertoires in COVID-19. Overall study: The origin of the acute and convalescent COVID-19 samples was the United States, Italy and Spain. In each case, the material was cDNA or gDNA derived from T cells, B-cell-depleted T cells, or PBMCs.

The sample was peripheral blood. This receptor was identified in a man aged 35-49 years with active or convalescent COVID-19.

The CDR3 nucleotides read TGCAGTGCCAGTTTGACTAGCGGAACCTACGAGCAGTACTTC. Residues: CSASLTSGTYEQYF. This chain joins TRBV20-1 and TRBJ2-7, with 9 bases that match TRBD2. CDR3 length: 14 amino acids. V was pared by 6 bases and J by 2 bases, with 8 bases of the junction left unmatched. Germline V gene sequence: CDR1 DFQATT, CDR2 SNEGSKA (reference sequence).